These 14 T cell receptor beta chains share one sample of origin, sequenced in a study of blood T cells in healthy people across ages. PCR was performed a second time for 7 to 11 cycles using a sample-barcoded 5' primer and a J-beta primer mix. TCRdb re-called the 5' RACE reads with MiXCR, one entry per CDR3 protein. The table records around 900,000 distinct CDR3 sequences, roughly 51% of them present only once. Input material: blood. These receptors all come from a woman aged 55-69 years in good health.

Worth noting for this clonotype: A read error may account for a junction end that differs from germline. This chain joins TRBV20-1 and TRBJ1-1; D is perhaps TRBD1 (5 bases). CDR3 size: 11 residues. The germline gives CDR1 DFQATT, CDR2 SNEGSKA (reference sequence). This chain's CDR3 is CRATGNTEAFF. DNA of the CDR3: TGCAGGGCTACAGGGAACACTGAAGCTTTCTTT.

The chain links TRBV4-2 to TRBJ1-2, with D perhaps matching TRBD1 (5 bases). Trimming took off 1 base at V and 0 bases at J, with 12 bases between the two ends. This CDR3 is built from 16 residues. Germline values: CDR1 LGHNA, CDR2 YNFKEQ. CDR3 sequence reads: CASSQGVQGPNYGYTF. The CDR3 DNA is TGTGCCAGCAGCCAAGGGGTCCAGGGTCCTAACTATGGCTACACCTTC.

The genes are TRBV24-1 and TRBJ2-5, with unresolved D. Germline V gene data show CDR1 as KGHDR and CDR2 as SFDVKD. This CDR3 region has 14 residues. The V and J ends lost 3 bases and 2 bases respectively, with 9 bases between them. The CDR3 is CATSDNRMQETQYF. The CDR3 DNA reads TGTGCCACCAGTGATAACAGAATGCAAGAGACCCAGTACTTC.

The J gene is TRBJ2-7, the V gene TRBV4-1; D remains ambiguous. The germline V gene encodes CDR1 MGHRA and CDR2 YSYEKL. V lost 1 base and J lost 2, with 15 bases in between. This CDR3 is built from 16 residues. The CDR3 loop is CASSQVAADPTYEQYF. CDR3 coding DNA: TGCGCCAGCAGCCAAGTTGCGGCGGATCCTACCTACGAGCAGTACTTC.

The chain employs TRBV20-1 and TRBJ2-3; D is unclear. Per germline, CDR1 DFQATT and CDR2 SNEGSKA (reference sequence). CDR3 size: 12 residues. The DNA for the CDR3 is TGCAGCGCCAGCCGCTCCATAGATACGCAGTATTTT. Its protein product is CSASRSIDTQYF.

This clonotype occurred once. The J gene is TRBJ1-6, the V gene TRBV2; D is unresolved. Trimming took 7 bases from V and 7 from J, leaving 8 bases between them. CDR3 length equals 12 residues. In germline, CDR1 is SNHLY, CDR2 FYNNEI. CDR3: CASKIRNSPLHF. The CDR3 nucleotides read TGTGCCAGCAAAATCAGAAATTCACCCCTCCACTTT.

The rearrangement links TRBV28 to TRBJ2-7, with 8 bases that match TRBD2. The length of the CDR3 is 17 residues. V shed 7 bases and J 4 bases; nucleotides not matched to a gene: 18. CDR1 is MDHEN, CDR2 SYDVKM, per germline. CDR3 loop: CASTPSFWLAGTYEQYF. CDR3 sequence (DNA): TGTGCCAGCACCCCGAGTTTTTGGCTAGCGGGTACGTACGAGCAGTACTTC.

CDR3 sequence reads: CASSLGKSGLIYEQYF. In DNA, the CDR3 is TGTGCCAGCAGCTTAGGGAAGTCGGGCCTCATCTACGAGCAGTACTTC. The V gene is TRBV7-9, the J gene TRBJ2-7; D ambiguous. In germline, CDR1 is SEHNR, CDR2 FQNEAQ (reference sequence). The CDR3 totals 16 residues. Trimming pared 1 base from V and 3 bases from J, leaving 16 bases between.

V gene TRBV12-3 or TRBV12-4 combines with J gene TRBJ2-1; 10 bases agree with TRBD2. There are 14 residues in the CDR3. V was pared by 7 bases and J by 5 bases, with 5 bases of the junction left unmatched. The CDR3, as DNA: TGTGCCAGCAAAGGACTAGCGGAAAACAATGAGCAGTTCTTC. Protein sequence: CASKGLAENNEQFF.

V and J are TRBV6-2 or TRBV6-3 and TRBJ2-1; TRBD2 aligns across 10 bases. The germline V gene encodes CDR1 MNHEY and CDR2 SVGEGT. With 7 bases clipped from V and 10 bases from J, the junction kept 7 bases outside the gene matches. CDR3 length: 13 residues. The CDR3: CASTLAGVAEQFF. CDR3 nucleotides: TGTGCCAGCACTCTAGCGGGAGTGGCGGAGCAGTTCTTC.

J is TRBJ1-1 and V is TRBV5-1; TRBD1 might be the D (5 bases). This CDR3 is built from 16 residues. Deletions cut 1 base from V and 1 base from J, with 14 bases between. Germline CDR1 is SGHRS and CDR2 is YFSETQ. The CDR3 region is CASSLRSGSGNTEAFF. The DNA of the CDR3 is TGCGCCAGCAGCTTGCGGTCAGGGAGTGGGAACACTGAAGCTTTCTTT.

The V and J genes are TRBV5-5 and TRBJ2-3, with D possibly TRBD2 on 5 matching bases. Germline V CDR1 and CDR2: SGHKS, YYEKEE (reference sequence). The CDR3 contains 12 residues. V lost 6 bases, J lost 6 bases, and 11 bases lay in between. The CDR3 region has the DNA TGTGCCAGCACCCTAGCTGGGGATACGCAGTATTTT. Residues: CASTLAGDTQYF.

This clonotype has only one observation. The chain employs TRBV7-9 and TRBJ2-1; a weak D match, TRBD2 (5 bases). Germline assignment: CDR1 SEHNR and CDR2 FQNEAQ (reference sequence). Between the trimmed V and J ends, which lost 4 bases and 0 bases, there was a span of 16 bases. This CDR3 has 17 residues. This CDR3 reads CASSSLSVISSYNEQFF. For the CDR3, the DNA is TGTGCCAGCAGCTCCCTTAGCGTGATAAGCTCCTACAATGAGCAGTTCTTC.

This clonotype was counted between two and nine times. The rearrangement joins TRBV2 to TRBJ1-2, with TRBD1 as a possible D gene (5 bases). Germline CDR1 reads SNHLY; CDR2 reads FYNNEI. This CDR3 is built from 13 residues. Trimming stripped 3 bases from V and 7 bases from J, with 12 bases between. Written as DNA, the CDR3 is TGTGCCAGCAGTGACCAGGGCTCGGTTGGCTACACCTTC. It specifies CASSDQGSVGYTF.